Following are 2 T cell receptor beta chains from one sample sequenced in a study of T cells in Graves' hyperthyroidism and ophthalmopathy. The TCR beta CDR3 regions underwent amplification using RNA transcripts as the source. When the TCR CDR3 underwent first-round RT-PCR, the HTBI primer set was used. TCRdb ran MiXCR on the multiplex PCR reads and lists one entry per CDR3 protein. The sample consists of 150,000 or so distinct CDR3 sequences, 9.4% of them appearing once. The material sequenced was blood. These receptors were collected from a woman younger than 35 with Graves' hyperthyroidism that later progressed to Graves' ophthalmopathy.

This sequence joins TRBV29-1 and TRBJ2-7, with no clear D. Germline CDR1 SQVTM, CDR2 ANQGSEA. The CDR3 runs 13 residues. V was clipped by 4 bases and J by 3 bases, with 13 bases between them. CDR3 protein: CSVGEGVIYEQYF. In DNA form, the CDR3 reads TGCAGCGTTGGGGAAGGAGTAATCTACGAGCAGTACTTC.

At least ten counts were recorded for this clonotype. The CDR3 bases are TGTGCCTGGAGCACCTGGACAGGGCGGGACAGAACATACGAGCAGTACTTC. Translated, it gives CAWSTWTGRDRTYEQYF. The chain links TRBV30 to TRBJ2-7; 8 bases are a match to TRBD1. Germline V gene sequence: CDR1 GTSNPN, CDR2 SVGIG (reference sequence). The CDR3 is 17 residues long. V was pared by 3 bases and J by 4 bases, with 17 bases of the junction left unmatched. The variable domain in full, completed from reference TRBV30 and TRBJ2-7, reads SQTIHQWPATLVQPVGSPLSLECTVEGTSNPNLYWYRQAAGRGLQLLFYSVGIGQISSEVPQNLSASRPQDRQFILSSKKLLLSDSGFYLCAWSTWTGRDRTYEQYFGPGTRLTVT.